This TCR beta chain is from a study of blood T cell repertoires in COVID-19. Study-wide background: The United States, Italy and Spain provided the acute and convalescent COVID-19 samples. T cells, B-cell-depleted T cells, or PBMCs provided the cDNA or gDNA that served as material.

As originally analysed: For nucleated cells, counts were estimated from reference gene primer amplification. Sequencing used immunoSEQ multiplex PCR; TCRdb keeps in-frame clones, though not all of them. Clone size and the V and J calls come from that table; the DNA yielded D and trimming. The profile shows about 140,000 clones, more than 85% of them singletons. Sequences were obtained from peripheral blood. The source is a man in his fifties or sixties with active or convalescent COVID-19.

Here the CDR3 reads CASSFVAGAGETQYF. The CDR3 DNA reads TGTGCCAGCAGCTTCGTAGCGGGAGCGGGAGAGACCCAGTACTTC. The chain uses TRBV7-8 and TRBJ2-5; 9 nucleotides agree with TRBD2. With 3 bases clipped from V and 4 bases from J, the junction kept 6 bases outside the gene matches. This CDR3 contains 15 residues. The germline CDR1 and CDR2 sequences are SGHVS and FQNEAQ.